This TCR beta chain came from a study of OX40 agonist ivuxolimab in advanced cancers. Study-level information: Patients achieving partial responses numbered three: one hepatocellular carcinoma case and two cutaneous melanoma cases.

The table came from immunoSEQ multiplex PCR; TCRdb's copy has only in-frame clones and leaves some out. The data hold 41,000 or so clones, with over 75% observed a single time. This CDR3 spans 17 amino acids. The germline gives CDR1 SGHAT, CDR2 FQDESV (reference sequence). V was clipped by 4 bases and J by 0 bases, with 16 bases between them. The sequencing here drew on CD4+ or CD8+ T cells sorted from blood, taken in a trial of the OX40 agonist ivuxolimab. The TCR originated in an adult with an advanced solid tumor such as melanoma, head and neck, liver or kidney cancer. J is TRBJ2-1 and V is TRBV11-1; D is ambiguous. CDR3 region: CASSYRPVGSSYNEQFF. CDR3 nucleotides: TGTGCCAGCAGCTACAGACCAGTCGGTAGCTCCTACAATGAGCAGTTCTTC.